This TCR beta chain was sequenced for a study of cytotoxic CD8 clonotypes in ibrutinib-treated CLL. Across the study: After a median of about 70 months, roughly 14 patients stayed remitted and some 12 progressed; responses had been partial in 24 and complete in 2.

Generated by immunoSEQ multiplex PCR, the TCRdb table keeps only in-frame clones and is missing some. The table has over 95,000 clones, 50% to 65% seen once. The authors obtained roughly 2.2 micrograms of genomic DNA from cryopreserved PBMCs for TCR beta libraries. J lost 7 bases, V lost 4 bases, and 6 bases had no gene match. The germline V gene has CDR1 MNHEY and CDR2 SMNVEV (reference sequence). The CDR3 consists of 16 residues. The source is a human donor with chronic lymphocytic leukemia. V usage is TRBV27 and J usage is TRBJ2-1; 14 bases align to TRBD2. This specimen was PBMCs, taken after 24 months of ibrutinib treatment. CDR3 nucleotides: TGTGCCAGCAGTTCGATTGGGACTAGCGGGAGAAATGAGCAGTTCTTC. It is translated as CASSSIGTSGRNEQFF.